This T cell receptor beta chain stems from a study of blood T cell repertoires in COVID-19. At the level of the study: The samples span acute and convalescent COVID-19 from the United States, Italy and Spain.

Germline trimming cut 3 bases from V and 4 bases from J; bases unmatched to any gene: 5. The CDR3 covers 14 residues. Germline CDR1 and CDR2: LNHNV and YYDKDF (reference sequence). Seattle researchers signed up patients amid active infection and tracked them longitudinally. Original data processing: Estimation of nucleated cell counts relied on the amplification of reference gene primers. The assay was immunoSEQ multiplex PCR, and TCRdb's table has in-frame clones only and misses some. V and J calls and clone size are those listed in that table; D and trimming were worked out from the DNA. The sample has some 130,000 clones; around nine tenths are singletons.

The gene calls are TRBV15 and TRBJ1-2, with TRBD1 matching over 7 bases. Sequencing was performed on peripheral blood. This TCR came from a woman in her 70s with COVID-19, enrolled during active disease. CDR3 nucleotides: TGTGCCACCAGCAGGGACAGGCTTAGCTATGGCTACACCTTC. It yields the protein CATSRDRLSYGYTF.